Below, 27 T cell receptor beta chains from the same sample are listed, as sequenced in a study of identical twins. TCRdb re-called the 5' RACE reads through MiXCR, storing one row per CDR3 protein. The repertoire has roughly 750,000 distinct CDR3 sequences, about 20% of them found once; the top ten carry approximately 4.3%. This sample was shared with a second study, whose subject was T cells expressing NK-cell markers.

The sample taken for sequencing was PBMCs. These receptors came from a woman aged 18-35 years in good health.

The CDR3 nucleotides read TGCAGCGTTGTGGGACAGGGGGCCCGCTCTGGGGCCAACGTCCTGACTTTC. Translation gives CSVVGQGARSGANVLTF. The chain links TRBV29-1 to TRBJ2-6; 12 bases agree with TRBD1. The CDR3 sequence is 17 residues long. Germline trimming cut 4 bases from V and 0 bases from J; bases unmatched to any gene: 4. Germline assignment: CDR1 SQVTM and CDR2 ANQGSEA. Full variable domain (outside the CDR3, taken from reference TRBV29-1 and TRBJ2-6): SAVISQKPSRDICQRGTSLTIQCQVDSQVTMMFWYRQQPGQSLTLIATANQGSEATYESGFVIDKFPISRPNLTFSTLTVSNMSPEDSSIYLCSVVGQGARSGANVLTFGAGSRLTVL.

About this clonotype itself: At one boundary the junction diverges from the germline segment, which might be a read error. This rearrangement joins TRBV12-3 or TRBV12-4 to TRBJ2-7; perhaps TRBD1 as D (7 bases). CDR3 length equals 13 residues. The CDR3 bases are TGTGCCAGCAGTGTGAGATGGAGGGGGCGCGAGGACTTC. The encoded protein is CASSVRWRGREDF.

The rearrangement joins TRBV25-1 to TRBJ2-5; 7 positions agree with TRBD2. Losses at the gene ends were 5 bases for V and 2 bases for J; bases not matched to a gene: 14. The CDR3 runs to 17 residues. Germline lookup yields CDR1 MGHDK and CDR2 SYGVNS. This CDR3 reads CASSFKSSGDPQETQYF. In DNA form, the CDR3 reads TGTGCCAGCAGTTTTAAGAGCAGCGGGGATCCACAAGAGACCCAGTACTTC.

The chain has TRBV10-3 and TRBJ2-7; D unclear. Germline-derived CDR1 and CDR2 are ENHRY and SYGVKD. V was trimmed by 6 bases and J by 5 bases, leaving 14 bases between them. This CDR3 is 13 amino acids long. The CDR3 sequence: CAISKALLDEQYF. CDR3 bases: TGTGCCATCAGCAAGGCCCTACTGGACGAGCAGTACTTC.

This chain uses TRBV2 with TRBJ1-5; no firm D call. Germline loops: CDR1 SNHLY, CDR2 FYNNEI. The CDR3 runs 13 residues. V lost 4 bases to trimming and J lost 3 bases, with 7 bases between them. CDR3 residues: CASSGLFNQPQHF. For the CDR3, the DNA is TGTGCCAGCAGTGGCCTCTTCAATCAGCCCCAGCATTTT.

The chain carries TRBV11-3 and TRBJ2-1; D ambiguous. Trimming cost V 2 bases and J 2 bases, with 10 bases left between them. From germline, CDR1 is SGHNT and CDR2 YENEEA. The CDR3 spans 15 residues. The CDR3 coding sequence is TGTGCCAGCAGCTTATCCGGATTAGCCTACAATGAGCAGTTCTTC. As protein: CASSLSGLAYNEQFF.

This clonotype was seen only a few times. V is TRBV29-1 and J is TRBJ2-7; TRBD2 agrees at 8 bases. V lost 3 bases and J lost 3; bases outside the gene matches: 1. The CDR3 is 12 amino acids. Germline V gene data show CDR1 as SQVTM and CDR2 as ANQGSEA. DNA for the CDR3: TGCAGCGTTGATAGCGGGGACTACGAGCAGTACTTC. As protein: CSVDSGDYEQYF.

Only a few counts were recorded for this clonotype. The chain uses TRBV7-9 and TRBJ1-4, with D unresolved. The germline gives CDR1 SEHNR, CDR2 FQNEAQ (reference sequence). The CDR3 is made up of 15 amino acids. Trimming removed 2 bases at V and 10 bases at J, with 17 bases between. The CDR3 DNA follows: TGTGCCAGCAGCTTAAGCGGGCAAAGGACCTCAAAACTGTTTTTT. The encoded protein is CASSLSGQRTSKLFF. The whole variable domain, filled in from reference TRBV7-9 and TRBJ1-4, reads DTGVSQNPRHKITKRGQNVTFRCDPISEHNRLYWYRQTLGQGPEFLTYFQNEAQLEKSRLLSDRFSAERPKGSFSTLEIQRTEQGDSAMYLCASSLSGQRTSKLFFGSGTQLSVL.

This clonotype was seen repeatedly, ten times or more. This sequence joins TRBV6-1 and TRBJ1-1, with 7 bases lining up with TRBD1. The CDR3 spans 15 residues. V lost 5 bases to trimming and J lost 0 bases; unmatched junction nucleotides: 6. Germline CDR1 is MNHNS and CDR2 is SASEGT. The CDR3 protein is CASSTLTGMNTEAFF. The DNA of the CDR3 is TGTGCCAGCAGTACCCTGACAGGGATGAACACTGAAGCTTTCTTT.

The chain recombines TRBV12-3 or TRBV12-4 with TRBJ2-5; 7 bases map to TRBD1. The V segment lost 3 bases and the J segment 5 bases; nucleotides outside the gene matches: 3. CDR3 length: 13 residues. CDR3 sequence (DNA): TGTGCCAGCAGTTTCAGGGGGACGGAGACCCAGTACTTC. This gives the protein CASSFRGTETQYF.

The chain carries TRBV6-5 and TRBJ2-5; a weak D match, TRBD2 (7 bases). The V gene's germline CDR1 is MNHEY and CDR2 SVGAGI. V gave up 2 bases and J gave up 14 bases, with 15 bases separating them. This CDR3 has 12 residues. CDR3 sequence reads: CASSYRGAGLYF. CDR3 nucleotides: TGTGCCAGCAGTTACCGGGGGGCCGGGCTCTACTTC.

This clonotype has a handful of counts. V gene TRBV20-1 combines with J gene TRBJ2-3, with TRBD2 matching 11 bases. Germline CDR1 and CDR2: DFQATT and SNEGSKA (reference sequence). V gave up 3 bases and J gave up 0 bases; unmatched junction bases: 8. The CDR3 loop spans 17 amino acids. CDR3 in amino acids: CSARSLGTSGSTDTQYF. DNA for the CDR3: TGCAGTGCTAGGTCTCTCGGGACTAGCGGAAGCACAGATACGCAGTATTTT.

This clonotype was found a few times. This chain connects TRBV29-1 to TRBJ2-2; no definite D call. This CDR3 is built from 11 residues. The V and J ends lost 4 bases and 6 bases respectively, with 6 bases between them. CDR1 SQVTM and CDR2 ANQGSEA come from the germline V gene. The CDR3 reads CSVGVAGELFF. The CDR3 nucleotides are TGCAGCGTTGGGGTAGCCGGGGAGCTGTTTTTT.

This clonotype was seen a few times. The gene calls are TRBV12-5 and TRBJ2-3, with D hard to call. CDR1 is LGHNT, CDR2 FRNRAP, per germline. The CDR3 consists of 11 residues. V was shortened by 6 bases and J by 2 bases, with 3 bases between the two germline ends. CDR3 loop: CASGDTDTQYF. The CDR3, as DNA: TGTGCTAGTGGCGACACAGATACGCAGTATTTT.

V and J are TRBV7-7 and TRBJ2-1; TRBD2 aligns across 10 bases. The CDR3 loop spans 15 amino acids. V lost 2 bases to trimming and J lost 9 bases; unmatched junction nucleotides: 7. CDR1 and CDR2 from the germline V gene are SSHAT and FNYEAQ (reference sequence). CDR3 in DNA: TGTGCCAGCAGCTTAACTAGCGGGAAGCCCGGTGAGCAGTTCTTC. Translating gives CASSLTSGKPGEQFF.

The chain is built from TRBV10-3 and TRBJ1-2, with 7 bases fitting TRBD1. Trimming removed 8 bases from V and 4 bases from J; junction bases left unmatched: 7. CDR1 ENHRY and CDR2 SYGVKD come from the germline V gene. The length of the CDR3 is 13 residues. CDR3 sequence (DNA): TGTGCCATCCAATGGGGGACAGCCTATGGCTACACCTTC. As protein: CAIQWGTAYGYTF.

This clonotype occurred many times. The chain links TRBV20-1 to TRBJ2-5, with a possible D match to TRBD1 (5 bases). This CDR3 comprises 11 residues. The V end lost 5 bases, the J end lost 4 bases, and 8 bases lay between the germline ends. The V gene's germline CDR1 is DFQATT and CDR2 SNEGSKA (reference sequence). The chain's CDR3 is CSAVRAETQYF. As DNA, the CDR3 is TGCAGTGCTGTCAGGGCAGAGACCCAGTACTTC.

This clonotype was observed a few times. The rearrangement joins TRBV27 to TRBJ2-3, with D unclear. Germline lookup yields CDR1 MNHEY and CDR2 SMNVEV (reference sequence). The CDR3 covers 12 residues. The ends were cut back, 6 bases at V and 9 bases at J, with 13 bases in the middle. CDR3 region: CASSPTTGTQYF. The CDR3 DNA is TGTGCCAGCAGCCCTACGACGGGCACGCAGTATTTT.

In its sample, this clonotype was seen a few times. CDR3 sequence: CASSQALETQYF. The CDR3 region has the DNA TGTGCCAGCAGTCAAGCCCTAGAGACCCAGTACTTC. This rearrangement joins TRBV12-3 or TRBV12-4 to TRBJ2-5; D call uncertain. CDR3 length equals 12 residues. V lost 5 bases and J lost 4, with 8 bases in between.

The table lists this clonotype with many counts. V gene TRBV29-1 combines with J gene TRBJ2-1, with 10 positions matching TRBD2. V lost 6 bases to trimming and J lost 5 bases; unmatched junction nucleotides: 10. Germline-derived CDR1 and CDR2 are SQVTM and ANQGSEA. The CDR3 is 15 residues long. The CDR3 nucleotides are TGCAGCGTCGCTACGAGCGGGAGGGACCACAATGAGCAGTTCTTC. Its protein is CSVATSGRDHNEQFF.

This clonotype was seen once. This chain links TRBV20-1 with TRBJ2-2; weak D call: TRBD2 (5 bases). The V end was cut by 4 bases, the J end by 0 bases, with 9 bases between. This CDR3 comprises 14 residues. The V gene's germline CDR1 is DFQATT and CDR2 SNEGSKA (reference sequence). CDR3 coding DNA: TGCAGTGCTAAACCGGGAACGAACACCGGGGAGCTGTTTTTT. This gives the protein CSAKPGTNTGELFF.

The table lists this clonotype with a few counts. CDR3 coding DNA: TGCGCCAGCAGCCCGGGGGACCGCCTGAACCACGAGCAGTACTTC. Its translation is CASSPGDRLNHEQYF. V is TRBV5-1 and J is TRBJ2-7; possibly TRBD2 for D (6 bases). The V gene lost 4 bases and the J gene lost 5 bases, with 19 bases spanning the gap. The germline CDR1 and CDR2 sequences are SGHRS and YFSETQ. The CDR3 length is 15 residues.

This clonotype was recorded a few times. The DNA of the CDR3 is TGTGCCAGCAGCGTATCTGCGGGGGTCTACAATGAGCAGTTCTTC. Its protein product is CASSVSAGVYNEQFF. The chain uses TRBV9 and TRBJ2-1; 7 nucleotides line up with TRBD2. The V segment lost 1 base and the J segment 3 bases; nucleotides outside the gene matches: 4. This CDR3 comprises 15 residues. In germline, CDR1 is SGDLS, CDR2 YYNGEE.

This clonotype was seen a handful of times. The genes are TRBV6-4 and TRBJ2-1; a weak D match, TRBD2 (6 bases). The germline gives CDR1 MRHNA, CDR2 SNTAGT. Trimming took off 7 bases at V and 14 bases at J, with 21 bases between the two ends. CDR3 size: 13 residues. For the CDR3, the DNA is TGTGCCAGCAAAGGATTGGCGGAGGGCCGAGAGTTCTTC. It encodes CASKGLAEGREFF.

A few counts support this clonotype. This sequence joins TRBV7-9 and TRBJ2-4; D is possibly TRBD2 (5 bases). The V end was cut by 1 base, the J end by 0 bases, with 7 bases between. The CDR3 is 15 residues long. Looked up from germline, CDR1 is SEHNR and CDR2 is FQNEAQ (reference sequence). CDR3 in amino acids: CASSLERIAKNIQYF. CDR3 DNA sequence: TGTGCCAGCAGCTTAGAGCGGATAGCCAAAAACATTCAGTACTTC.

This clonotype was counted at least ten times. The chain employs TRBV5-8 and TRBJ2-3; 7 bases are a match to TRBD1. The CDR3 length is 15 residues. V was pared by 3 bases and J by 2 bases, with 6 bases of the junction left unmatched. Germline values: CDR1 SGHTS, CDR2 YDEGEE. The CDR3 protein is CASSSTGAYTDTQYF. The CDR3 DNA is TGTGCCAGCAGCTCTACAGGGGCCTACACAGATACGCAGTATTTT.

This clonotype was observed many times. The V call is TRBV5-6, the J call TRBJ2-7, with 11 nucleotides matching TRBD1. The germline gives CDR1 SGHDT, CDR2 YYEEEE. The CDR3 runs 13 residues. V lost 4 bases, J lost 5 bases, and 2 bases stayed unmatched. CDR3 sequence (DNA): TGTGCCAGCAGCGCGGGACAGGGGGACGAGCAGTACTTC. Amino acids: CASSAGQGDEQYF.